The TCR beta chain under discussion was sequenced for a study of post-analysis software for immune sequencing data. Study background: Relapsing-remitting, secondary progressive and progressive-relapsing courses of multiple sclerosis were included. Study-level results: There were a few TRBV segments more frequent in patients than controls, and TRBV5-6, TRBV5-1 and TRBV20-1 were among them.

About this clonotype itself: Its target is unknown.

V was cut by 3 bases and J by 0 bases, with 11 bases left in between. CDR3 length: 15 residues. The germline CDR1 and CDR2 sequences are SGHRS and YFSETQ. Carried by the TCR beta cDNA libraries were unique molecular identifiers. Starting from around 1 to 10 million T cells, the study yielded 460,000 or so cDNA molecules. TCRdb called the PCR reads again in MiXCR, with one record for every CDR3 protein. The sample has 350,000 to 500,000 distinct CDR3 sequences; 39% are singletons. Sequenced: blood. This TCR derives from a girl aged 2 to 10 with multiple sclerosis. The rearrangement links TRBV5-1 to TRBJ2-3; D tentatively fits TRBD1 or TRBD2 (5 bases each). The CDR3 protein is CASSYGTASTDTQYF. The DNA of the CDR3 is TGCGCCAGCAGCTACGGGACCGCGAGCACAGATACGCAGTATTTT. Complete variable domain (other parts from reference TRBV5-1 and TRBJ2-3): KAGVTQTPRYLIKTRGQQVTLSCSPISGHRSVSWYQQTPGQGLQFLFEYFSETQRNKGNFPGRFSGRQFSNSRSEMNVSTLELGDSALYLCASSYGTASTDTQYFGPGTRLTVL.